Below, 25 T cell receptor beta chains from the same sample are listed, as sequenced in a study of T cell clonotyping in hematopoietic cell transplantation listed by TCRdb under 2021. The sample's time point label, in plain terms: recipient sample about 28 days before transplant, after cytoreduction. Library method: the immunoSEQ multiplex PCR assay. The immuneACCESS repertoire file appears here via TCRdb, limited to in-frame rearrangements. These files lack a portion of the clones; in checked studies, under half of the deficit traces to unresolved V genes, and the cause of the others is not known. The sample table records roughly 80,000 clones; almost 97% of these occur just once. Around 1.7% of the sample is in the top ten clones. This specimen was peripheral blood mononuclear cells, taken before stem cell transplant. These receptors were collected from a woman in her forties or fifties with acute myeloid leukemia. Some clones in this sample may be carry-over from other donors' samples.

This clone has only one observation. The chain couples TRBV2 to TRBJ2-1; 12 positions match TRBD2. CDR3 length: 15 residues. The germline V gene encodes CDR1 SNHLY and CDR2 FYNNEI. V lost 6 bases and J lost 7; bases outside the gene matches: 7. CDR3 in DNA: TGTGCCAGCAGAGATCAGGGACTAGCGGGTAATGAGCAGTTCTTC. Encoded protein: CASRDQGLAGNEQFF.

The V gene is TRBV20-1, the J gene TRBJ2-7, with D uncertain. The V end was cut by 3 bases, the J end by 7 bases, with 7 bases between. The CDR3 is made up of 10 amino acids. In germline, CDR1 is DFQATT, CDR2 SNEGSKA (reference sequence). The CDR3 sequence: CSARDGEQYF. Here the CDR3 DNA reads TGCAGTGCTAGGGACGGAGAGCAGTACTTC.

In this sample, this clone turned up once. J is TRBJ1-5 and V is TRBV9, with 7 bases fitting TRBD1. With V trimmed by 0 bases and J by 7 bases, 7 bases remained unmatched. This CDR3 has 15 amino acids. Germline V gene data show CDR1 as SGDLS and CDR2 as YYNGEE. The CDR3 loop is CASSVGLQGGQPQHF. CDR3 sequence (DNA): TGTGCCAGCAGCGTAGGATTGCAGGGGGGGCAGCCCCAGCATTTT.

The genes are TRBV7-6 and TRBJ1-4; D not resolved. Trimming removed 3 bases from V and 8 bases from J, with 10 bases in between. The CDR3 is made up of 13 amino acids. Germline CDR1 is SGHVS and CDR2 is FNYEAQ. The CDR3 protein is CASSFEDQEKLFF. The CDR3, as DNA: TGTGCCAGCAGCTTTGAGGATCAGGAAAAACTGTTTTTT.

This chain connects TRBV5-1 to TRBJ1-1, with TRBD1 matching 11 bases. CDR1 is SGHRS and CDR2 is YFSETQ in the germline V gene. The CDR3 is made up of 14 amino acids. The V gene end was trimmed by 4 bases and the J gene end by 7 bases; junction bases not matched to a gene: 6. As DNA, the CDR3 is TGCGCCAGCAGCGGAGGACAGGGGGCAGATGAAGCTTTCTTT. It specifies CASSGGQGADEAFF. The entire variable domain, with the rest obtained from reference TRBV5-1 and TRBJ1-1, is as follows: KAGVTQTPRYLIKTRGQQVTLSCSPISGHRSVSWYQQTPGQGLQFLFEYFSETQRNKGNFPGRFSGRQFSNSRSEMNVSTLELGDSALYLCASSGGQGADEAFFGQGTRLTVV.

This chain joins TRBV28 and TRBJ2-2; D unresolved. V was trimmed by 5 bases and J by 0 bases, leaving 13 bases between them. CDR3 length equals 16 residues. Germline V gives CDR1 MDHEN, CDR2 SYDVKM. This chain's CDR3 is CASSLPPPTNTGELFF. Here the CDR3 DNA reads TGTGCCAGCAGTCTTCCTCCTCCCACGAACACCGGGGAGCTGTTTTTT.

The V gene is TRBV6-1, the J gene TRBJ2-7; tentatively, D is TRBD2 (6 bases). The germline V gene encodes CDR1 MNHNS and CDR2 SASEGT. The V end lost 5 bases, the J end lost 9 bases, and 23 bases lay between the germline ends. The CDR3 has 15 amino acids. CDR3 protein: CASSPQRRITGVQYF. As DNA, the CDR3 is TGTGCCAGCAGTCCCCAACGGCGTATCACGGGGGTGCAGTACTTC.

The rearrangement joins TRBV6-6 to TRBJ2-7; D is undetermined. CDR1 and CDR2 from the germline V gene are MNHNY and SVGAGI (reference sequence). The CDR3 sequence is 14 residues long. Trimming left V 6 bases short and J 0 bases short, with 12 bases between. Here the CDR3 reads CASSPVEDSYEQYF. The CDR3 region has the DNA TGTGCCAGCAGCCCGGTTGAGGACTCCTACGAGCAGTACTTC.

The gene calls are TRBV7-2 and TRBJ1-6; D may be TRBD1 (5 bases). This CDR3 contains 16 residues. Trimming stripped 1 base from V and 11 bases from J, with 18 bases between. Germline CDR1 SGHTA, CDR2 FQGNSA. The CDR3: CASSLVGNGRQPPLHF. Here the CDR3 DNA reads TGTGCCAGCAGCTTAGTCGGAAATGGACGACAGCCACCCCTCCACTTT.

The V call is TRBV12-5, the J call TRBJ2-3, with D unclear. The V end was cut by 3 bases, the J end by 2 bases, with 12 bases between. Germline V gene lookup returns CDR1 LGHNT and CDR2 FRNRAP. The CDR3 extends over 15 amino acids. CDR3 sequence reads: CASGFGELLTDTQYF. The CDR3 DNA reads as TGTGCTAGTGGTTTTGGGGAACTACTCACAGATACGCAGTATTTT.

This chain uses TRBV19 with TRBJ1-5; D unclear. V was shortened by 1 base and J by 1 base, with 5 bases between the two germline ends. Germline CDR1 and CDR2: LNHDA and SQIVND (reference sequence). The CDR3 contains 14 residues. Here the CDR3 DNA reads TGTGCCAGTAGTATAGGACCGAGCAATCAGCCCCAGCATTTT. This gives the protein CASSIGPSNQPQHF.

V and J are TRBV15 and TRBJ2-7; D could derive from TRBD1 or TRBD2 (5 bases each). The germline V and J ends were trimmed by 5 bases and 2 bases, with 16 bases remaining between them. Germline assignment: CDR1 LNHNV and CDR2 YYDKDF (reference sequence). The CDR3 is 15 residues long. The CDR3 loop reads CATSSSGTRAYEQYF. CDR3 nucleotide sequence: TGTGCCACCAGCTCTTCCGGGACCCGAGCCTACGAGCAGTACTTC.

The rearrangement links TRBV27 to TRBJ1-5; perhaps TRBD1 as D (6 bases). The CDR3 runs to 14 residues. Germline V gene lookup returns CDR1 MNHEY and CDR2 SMNVEV (reference sequence). Trimming took off 8 bases at V and 2 bases at J, with 13 bases between the two ends. CDR3 in DNA: TGTGCCAGCCGACAGGTCCCTGGCAATCAGCCCCAGCATTTT. Translated, it gives CASRQVPGNQPQHF.

The rearrangement links TRBV5-4 to TRBJ1-4; D ambiguous. Germline V gene data show CDR1 as SGHNT and CDR2 as YYREEE (reference sequence). This CDR3 is 15 amino acids long. V was trimmed by 9 bases and J by 7 bases, leaving 22 bases between them. The CDR3 loop is CATTSWGFASEKLFF. For the CDR3, the DNA is TGTGCCACAACGTCTTGGGGTTTTGCTTCTGAAAAACTGTTTTTT. Filled out from reference TRBV5-4 and TRBJ1-4, the complete variable domain reads ETGVTQSPTHLIKTRGQQVTLRCSSQSGHNTVSWYQQALGQGPQFIFQYYREEENGRGNFPPRFSGLQFPNYSSELNVNALELDDSALYLCATTSWGFASEKLFFGSGTQLSVL.

The V gene is TRBV6-1, the J gene TRBJ2-6; tentatively, D is TRBD2 (7 bases). This CDR3 contains 14 residues. The germline CDR1 and CDR2 sequences are MNHNS and SASEGT. V was shortened by 8 bases and J by 4 bases, with 12 bases between the two germline ends. DNA for the CDR3: TGTGCCAGCCGGGGGGCCGCCGGGGCCAACGTCCTGACTTTC. Encoded protein: CASRGAAGANVLTF.

The chain joins TRBV6-5 to TRBJ2-7; 14 bases fit TRBD2. Germline CDR1 and CDR2: MNHEY and SVGAGI. V was clipped by 6 bases and J by 7 bases; unmatched bases: 5. The CDR3 totals 14 residues. The CDR3 DNA is TGTGCCAGCAGCCCGGGACTAGCGGGGGTGGAGCAGTACTTC. Protein product: CASSPGLAGVEQYF.

This clone came up once. In DNA form, the CDR3 reads TGTGCCAGCTCACCATCCGCGACAGGACGCAACTATGGCTACACCTTC. Protein sequence: CASSPSATGRNYGYTF. The chain combines TRBV18 with TRBJ1-2, with TRBD1 as a possible D gene (6 bases). This CDR3 has 16 amino acids. The germline gives CDR1 KGHSH, CDR2 LQKENI. Trimming removed 2 bases at V and 2 bases at J, with 15 bases between.

This clone was detected once. J is TRBJ2-1 and V is TRBV5-1, with D maybe TRBD2 (6 bases). The V gene lost 0 bases and the J gene lost 3 bases, with 10 bases spanning the gap. Germline values: CDR1 SGHRS, CDR2 YFSETQ. There are 15 residues in the CDR3. CDR3 in DNA: TGCGCCAGCAGCTTGGAGGTTAGCGGCTACAATGAGCAGTTCTTC. Its protein is CASSLEVSGYNEQFF.

The genes are TRBV6-6 and TRBJ2-5; 9 nucleotides align to TRBD2. Germline V gene lookup returns CDR1 MNHNY and CDR2 SVGAGI (reference sequence). This CDR3 comprises 13 residues. The trim removed 7 bases at V and 2 bases at J, leaving 2 bases unmatched. The CDR3 sequence is CASKLAGQETQYF. The CDR3 DNA reads TGTGCCAGCAAGCTAGCGGGACAAGAGACCCAGTACTTC.

The CDR3, as DNA: TGTGCCAGCAGTTCTCCAGGGGGGTGGCAAGAGACCCAGTACTTC. Amino acid sequence: CASSSPGGWQETQYF. The chain carries TRBV6-5 and TRBJ2-5, with a tentative D call TRBD1 (7 bases). Germline CDR1 reads MNHEY; CDR2 reads SVGAGI. V was trimmed by 4 bases and J by 2 bases, leaving 14 bases between them. The CDR3 runs 15 residues.

The V call is TRBV18, the J call TRBJ2-7; D possibly corresponds to TRBD1 (5 bases). This CDR3 has 14 residues. Germline CDR1 reads KGHSH; CDR2 reads LQKENI. With 5 bases removed from V and 1 base from J, the gap between germline ends came to 12 bases. The CDR3 DNA is TGTGCCAGCTCAGAAGTAGGGGATTCCTACGAGCAGTACTTC. This gives the protein CASSEVGDSYEQYF.

The chain joins TRBV2 to TRBJ1-5, with a possible D match to TRBD1 (5 bases). Trimming took 5 bases from V and 7 from J, leaving 18 bases between them. The CDR3 has 15 residues. Germline loops: CDR1 SNHLY, CDR2 FYNNEI. Here the CDR3 DNA reads TGTGCCAGCAGTATCCGCCGGGGGGGAGGGCAGCCCCAGCATTTT. This gives the protein CASSIRRGGGQPQHF.

This chain joins TRBV29-1 and TRBJ2-7; D may be TRBD2 (5 bases). Germline V gene sequence: CDR1 SQVTM, CDR2 ANQGSEA. This CDR3 is 13 amino acids long. V lost 4 bases and J lost 0, with 10 bases in between. The DNA of the CDR3 is TGCAGCGTTGCAGCGGATAACTCCTACGAGCAGTACTTC. Translation: CSVAADNSYEQYF.

This clone was recorded a few times. One end of the junction fails to match germline, which may point to a read error. The gene calls are TRBV6-6 and TRBJ1-2, with 7 nucleotides matching TRBD1. Germline V gene sequence: CDR1 MNHNY, CDR2 SVGAGI (reference sequence). CDR3 length equals 14 residues. The CDR3: CASIYGAGGILYTF. The CDR3 bases are TGTGCCAGCATTTACGGGGCAGGGGGTATTCTCTACACCTTC.

The genes are TRBV6-1 and TRBJ1-5; possibly TRBD1 for D (5 bases). CDR1 and CDR2 from the germline V gene are MNHNS and SASEGT. This CDR3 region has 15 residues. Trimming shortened V by 4 bases and J by 5 bases, and 15 bases separated the two germline ends. CDR3 amino acids: CASSVFGGGDQPQHF. The CDR3 DNA reads TGTGCCAGCAGTGTGTTCGGGGGGGGAGATCAGCCCCAGCATTTT.